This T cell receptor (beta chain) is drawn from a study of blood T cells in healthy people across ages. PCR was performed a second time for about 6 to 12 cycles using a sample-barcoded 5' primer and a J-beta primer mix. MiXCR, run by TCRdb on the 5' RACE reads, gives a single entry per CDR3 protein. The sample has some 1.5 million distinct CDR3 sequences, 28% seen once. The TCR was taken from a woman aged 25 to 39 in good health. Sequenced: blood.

This chain's CDR3 is CASSLEIRASGNYNEQFF. The DNA for the CDR3 is TGCGCCAGCAGCTTGGAAATTAGGGCTAGCGGGAACTACAATGAGCAGTTCTTC. V usage is TRBV5-1 and J usage is TRBJ2-1; 9 nucleotides align to TRBD2. Germline CDR1 and CDR2: SGHRS and YFSETQ. The CDR3 runs to 18 residues. The J segment lost 3 bases and the V segment lost 0 bases, leaving 10 bases of the junction unmatched.